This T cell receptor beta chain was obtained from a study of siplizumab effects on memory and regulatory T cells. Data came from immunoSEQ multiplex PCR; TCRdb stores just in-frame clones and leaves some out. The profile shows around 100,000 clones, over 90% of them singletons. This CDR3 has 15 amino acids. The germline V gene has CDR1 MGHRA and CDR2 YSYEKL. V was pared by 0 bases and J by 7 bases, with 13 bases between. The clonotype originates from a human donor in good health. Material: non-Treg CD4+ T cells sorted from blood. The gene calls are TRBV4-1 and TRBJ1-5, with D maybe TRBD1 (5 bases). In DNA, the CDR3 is TGCGCCAGCAGCCAAGATCGGGGGGGAGGCCAGCCCCAGCATTTT. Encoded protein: CASSQDRGGGQPQHF.